These 30 T cell receptor beta chains were sequenced from one sample in a study of blood T cell repertoires in COVID-19. Clones were read by immunoSEQ multiplex PCR, and TCRdb kept only the in-frame ones, dropping some. Of 95,000 to 150,000 clones listed, roughly 88% are singletons. The sequenced sample consisted of peripheral blood. The receptors stem from a man aged 35-49 years with acute or convalescent COVID-19.

V gene TRBV13 combines with J gene TRBJ1-2; unclear D gene. The CDR3 has 13 amino acids. Germline V gene lookup returns CDR1 PRHDT and CDR2 FYEKMQ (reference sequence). The V end lost 1 base, the J end lost 8 bases, and 11 bases lay between the germline ends. Here the CDR3 reads CASSLAQSGGYTF. The CDR3 DNA sequence: TGTGCCAGCAGCTTAGCCCAGTCCGGGGGCTACACCTTC.

The chain carries TRBV5-1 and TRBJ2-3, with a weak D call TRBD2 (5 bases). This CDR3 spans 13 amino acids. The germline gives CDR1 SGHRS, CDR2 YFSETQ. The V and J ends lost 6 bases and 0 bases respectively, with 8 bases between them. CDR3 residues: CASKGGSTDTQYF. CDR3 nucleotide sequence: TGCGCCAGCAAGGGCGGGAGCACAGATACGCAGTATTTT.

To note about this clone: The sample carries other DNA sequences with the same CDR3. The gene calls are TRBV5-1 and TRBJ1-2; no reliable D call. Trimming removed 1 base from V and 0 bases from J, with 7 bases in between. The germline gives CDR1 SGHRS, CDR2 YFSETQ. The length of the CDR3 is 14 residues. CDR3 amino acids: CASSLNIANYGYTF. The CDR3 nucleotides read TGCGCCAGCAGCTTGAACATCGCTAACTATGGCTACACCTTC.

J is TRBJ2-6 and V is TRBV2, with D possibly TRBD1 on 6 matching bases. From germline, CDR1 is SNHLY and CDR2 FYNNEI. V was trimmed by 2 bases and J by 0 bases, leaving 11 bases between them. This CDR3 is built from 17 residues. The CDR3 DNA reads TGTGCCAGCAGTGAAACCAGGGGAGTCTCTGGGGCCAACGTCCTGACTTTC. It codes for CASSETRGVSGANVLTF. Supplemented by reference TRBV2 and TRBJ2-6, the full variable domain reads EPEVTQTPSHQVTQMGQEVILRCVPISNHLYFYWYRQILGQKVEFLVSFYNNEISEKSEIFDDQFSVERPDGSNFTLKIRSTKLEDSAMYFCASSETRGVSGANVLTFGAGSRLTVL.

The chain uses TRBV9 and TRBJ1-1; D not resolved. CDR1 is SGDLS and CDR2 is YYNGEE in the germline V gene. Trimming cost V 4 bases and J 1 base, with 8 bases left between them. The CDR3 is made up of 13 amino acids. The DNA of the CDR3 is TGTGCCAGCAGCCCGTCAGGGAACACTGAAGCTTTCTTT. This sequence encodes CASSPSGNTEAFF.

The chain has TRBV5-8 and TRBJ2-3, with D tentatively TRBD2 (6 bases). V gave up 3 bases and J gave up 4 bases, with 12 bases separating them. CDR1 and CDR2 (germline): SGHTS, YDEGEE. The CDR3 covers 14 residues. The CDR3 region has the DNA TGTGCCAGCAGCTCTCGACTAGACCCAGATACGCAGTATTTT. The encoded protein is CASSSRLDPDTQYF.

The rearrangement links TRBV9 to TRBJ1-5; weak D call: TRBD1 (5 bases). The CDR3 totals 14 residues. With 5 bases removed from V and 0 bases from J, the gap between germline ends came to 9 bases. CDR1 and CDR2 from the germline V gene are SGDLS and YYNGEE. The CDR3 here is CASSAGPSNQPQHF. The CDR3 nucleotides are TGTGCCAGCAGTGCAGGGCCTAGCAATCAGCCCCAGCATTTT.

This clone has just one count. The genes are TRBV13 and TRBJ1-5, with a weak D call TRBD1 (5 bases). V lost 0 bases and J 6 bases, leaving 15 bases between the germline ends. Germline V gene data show CDR1 as PRHDT and CDR2 as FYEKMQ (reference sequence). This CDR3 has 16 residues. The CDR3 region has the DNA TGTGCCAGCAGCTTAGGGGGGACGGGAGGTGGTCAGCCCCAGCATTTT. Translation gives CASSLGGTGGGQPQHF. Looking up the rest from reference TRBV13 and TRBJ1-5 gives the full variable domain: AAGVIQSPRHLIKEKRETATLKCYPIPRHDTVYWYQQGPGQDPQFLISFYEKMQSDKGSIPDRFSAQQFSDYHSELNMSSLELGDSALYFCASSLGGTGGGQPQHFGDGTRLSIL.

This clone was seen more than once but under ten times. This sequence joins TRBV5-4 and TRBJ2-2, with no clear D. V was shortened by 3 bases and J by 2 bases, with 2 bases between the two germline ends. The CDR3 length is 12 residues. Germline V gene data show CDR1 as SGHNT and CDR2 as YYREEE (reference sequence). CDR3: CASSSNTGELFF. For the CDR3, the DNA is TGTGCCAGCAGCTCAAACACCGGGGAGCTGTTTTTT.

This clone was observed a handful of times. The rearrangement links TRBV7-2 to TRBJ1-2; D remains ambiguous. Germline-derived CDR1 and CDR2 are SGHTA and FQGNSA. V gave up 3 bases and J gave up 1 base, with 12 bases separating them. The CDR3 spans 15 residues. The CDR3, as DNA: TGTGCCAGCAGCTTGGCTAGCGGGGATAACTATGGCTACACCTTC. Translation gives CASSLASGDNYGYTF.

The chain carries TRBV20-1 and TRBJ1-2, with TRBD1 as a possible D gene (5 bases). The CDR3 is made up of 13 amino acids. Germline V gene lookup returns CDR1 DFQATT and CDR2 SNEGSKA (reference sequence). V lost 6 bases and J 5 bases, leaving 16 bases between the germline ends. The CDR3: CSASGTGEYGYTF. The DNA for the CDR3 is TGCAGTGCCAGTGGGACCGGGGAATATGGCTACACCTTC.

The V call is TRBV7-8, the J call TRBJ1-4; 7 bases match TRBD1. The CDR3 consists of 15 residues. Germline CDR1 reads SGHVS; CDR2 reads FQNEAQ. The ends lost 5 bases at V and 5 bases at J; junction bases unmatched: 8. The CDR3 coding sequence is TGTGCCAGCAGCGTCTACAGGGGACGGAATGAAAAACTGTTTTTT. Translated: CASSVYRGRNEKLFF.

The chain employs TRBV6-5 and TRBJ1-1; 7 bases fit TRBD1. V lost 2 bases, J lost 4 bases, and 4 bases stayed unmatched. The CDR3 consists of 14 residues. Per germline, CDR1 MNHEY and CDR2 SVGAGI. The CDR3 DNA follows: TGTGCCAGCAGTTACGAGGGGGCGCCCACTGAAGCTTTCTTT. It encodes CASSYEGAPTEAFF.

This rearrangement joins TRBV5-5 to TRBJ2-2; TRBD1 aligns across 9 bases. Trimming removed 4 bases from V and 2 bases from J; junction bases left unmatched: 6. The length of the CDR3 is 16 residues. Germline-derived CDR1 and CDR2 are SGHKS and YYEKEE (reference sequence). CDR3: CASSPTGGANTGELFF. CDR3 DNA: TGTGCCAGCAGCCCCACAGGGGGCGCAAACACCGGGGAGCTGTTTTTT.

The chain couples TRBV4-1 to TRBJ2-7; D unclear. V was trimmed by 1 base and J by 3 bases, leaving 7 bases between them. Germline assignment: CDR1 MGHRA and CDR2 YSYEKL. This CDR3 comprises 13 residues. CDR3 protein: CASSQVTSYEQYF. DNA for the CDR3: TGCGCCAGCAGCCAAGTAACGAGCTACGAGCAGTACTTC.

CDR3 sequence: CASSLSRTGGLYEQYF. CDR3 DNA: TGTGCCAGCAGTTTATCCCGGACAGGGGGCCTCTACGAGCAGTACTTC. The genes are TRBV27 and TRBJ2-7; 11 bases match TRBD1. Losses at the gene ends were 0 bases for V and 3 bases for J; bases not matched to a gene: 4. CDR3 length: 16 amino acids. From germline, CDR1 is MNHEY and CDR2 SMNVEV (reference sequence).

This chain links TRBV5-6 with TRBJ1-6; maybe TRBD1 (5 bases). The V end was cut by 4 bases, the J end by 5 bases, with 19 bases between. The length of the CDR3 is 17 residues. Germline V gene sequence: CDR1 SGHDT, CDR2 YYEEEE. CDR3 nucleotides: TGTGCCAGCAGCCCTGGGGCAGGCGCCCGAAATAATTCACCCCTCCACTTT. Its protein product is CASSPGAGARNNSPLHF.

The chain is built from TRBV5-5 and TRBJ1-5; a weak D match, TRBD1 (5 bases). The CDR3 is 15 residues long. Germline V gives CDR1 SGHKS, CDR2 YYEKEE (reference sequence). Trimming shortened V by 2 bases and J by 0 bases, and 9 bases separated the two germline ends. The CDR3 spells CASSFGGVSNQPQHF. The CDR3 DNA reads TGTGCCAGCAGCTTTGGAGGGGTTAGCAATCAGCCCCAGCATTTT. Complete variable domain (other parts from reference TRBV5-5 and TRBJ1-5): DAGVTQSPTHLIKTRGQQVTLRCSPISGHKSVSWYQQVLGQGPQFIFQYYEKEERGRGNFPDRFSARQFPNYSSELNVNALLLGDSALYLCASSFGGVSNQPQHFGDGTRLSIL.

The CDR3 loop is CASSLKAPSGDTQYF. The CDR3 nucleotides are TGTGCCAGCAGCTTAAAAGCTCCTTCTGGAGATACGCAGTATTTT. The rearrangement uses TRBV7-9 and TRBJ2-3; D uncertain. This CDR3 has 15 amino acids. With 2 bases removed from V and 5 bases from J, the gap between germline ends came to 14 bases. The V gene's germline CDR1 is SEHNR and CDR2 FQNEAQ (reference sequence).

The rearrangement uses TRBV27 and TRBJ1-1; the match to TRBD1 covers 7 bases. Germline lookup yields CDR1 MNHEY and CDR2 SMNVEV (reference sequence). This CDR3 spans 14 amino acids. J gave up 1 base and V 6 bases, and 5 bases lay outside the gene matches. The CDR3 spells CASSLTGKNTEAFF. As DNA, the CDR3 is TGTGCCAGCAGCCTGACAGGGAAGAACACTGAAGCTTTCTTT.

The CDR3 region is CASSYSPGQGSYEQYF. Written as DNA, the CDR3 is TGTGCCAGCAGTTACTCTCCGGGACAGGGCTCCTACGAGCAGTACTTC. J is TRBJ2-7 and V is TRBV6-5; 9 nucleotides agree with TRBD1. V was clipped by 0 bases and J by 0 bases; unmatched bases: 3. The CDR3 is 16 residues long. CDR1 and CDR2 (germline): MNHEY, SVGAGI.

CDR3 DNA: TGTGCCAGCAGGGAAGGGACAGGGACTGCACCCCTCCACTTT. Its protein is CASREGTGTAPLHF. The rearrangement links TRBV5-5 to TRBJ1-6; 9 bases line up with TRBD1. V dropped 5 bases and J dropped 11; count of bases not matched to a gene: 8. Germline V lookup: CDR1 SGHKS, CDR2 YYEKEE (reference sequence). This CDR3 has 14 residues. Complete variable domain (other parts from reference TRBV5-5 and TRBJ1-6): DAGVTQSPTHLIKTRGQQVTLRCSPISGHKSVSWYQQVLGQGPQFIFQYYEKEERGRGNFPDRFSARQFPNYSSELNVNALLLGDSALYLCASREGTGTAPLHFGNGTRLTVT.

CDR3 protein: CASSIGGNNSPLHF. The DNA for the CDR3 is TGTGCCAGTAGTATAGGAGGAAATAATTCACCCCTCCACTTT. This rearrangement joins TRBV19 to TRBJ1-6; the D is unclear. The CDR3 length is 14 residues. Germline CDR1 LNHDA, CDR2 SQIVND (reference sequence). Trimming removed 1 base from V and 5 bases from J, with 6 bases in between.

This clone was detected once. This chain links TRBV7-8 with TRBJ2-1; D remains ambiguous. This CDR3 has 17 residues. Looked up from germline, CDR1 is SGHVS and CDR2 is FQNEAQ. V lost 3 bases and J 2 bases, leaving 17 bases between the germline ends. CDR3 loop: CASSLAIIQNTYNEQFF. DNA of the CDR3: TGTGCCAGCAGCTTGGCAATTATACAGAATACCTACAATGAGCAGTTCTTC.

The rearrangement links TRBV3-1 (or the pseudogene TRBV3-2) to TRBJ1-1; 9 bases align to TRBD1. Germline CDR1 LGHDT, CDR2 YNNKEL (reference sequence). Unmatched junction bases numbered 6, after V lost 0 bases and J lost 10 bases. This CDR3 is 14 amino acids long. CDR3 protein: CASSQENRGLVAFF. DNA for the CDR3: TGTGCCAGCAGCCAAGAGAACAGGGGGCTTGTAGCTTTCTTT.

With respect to this clone: Within the sample, other DNA sequences also encode this same CDR3. The chain has TRBV6-5 and TRBJ2-1; 11 bases are a match to TRBD2. This CDR3 is built from 13 residues. The germline V gene has CDR1 MNHEY and CDR2 SVGAGI. The trim removed 5 bases at V and 7 bases at J, leaving 1 base unmatched. CDR3 region: CASSPSGRNEQFF. The CDR3 nucleotides are TGTGCCAGCAGTCCTAGCGGGAGGAATGAGCAGTTCTTC.

The V gene is TRBV9, the J gene TRBJ2-2, with a possible D match to TRBD2 (6 bases). The CDR3 runs to 14 residues. CDR1 and CDR2 from the germline V gene are SGDLS and YYNGEE. Trimming shortened V by 2 bases and J by 4 bases, and 9 bases separated the two germline ends. CDR3 in DNA: TGTGCCAGCAGCGTGGGGGGAGGCACCGGGGAGCTGTTTTTT. Translating it yields CASSVGGGTGELFF.

The chain employs TRBV7-9 and TRBJ2-1; D gene unclear. Trimming left V 3 bases short and J 7 bases short, with 10 bases between. Germline assignment: CDR1 SEHNR and CDR2 FQNEAQ (reference sequence). This CDR3 spans 13 amino acids. The CDR3 loop is CASSFGAANEQFF. CDR3 bases: TGTGCCAGCAGCTTCGGCGCGGCAAATGAGCAGTTCTTC.

The V and J genes are TRBV5-6 and TRBJ1-1; the D is unclear. The germline gives CDR1 SGHDT, CDR2 YYEEEE. Between the trimmed V and J ends, which lost 2 bases and 3 bases, there was a span of 5 bases. The CDR3 consists of 12 residues. CDR3 nucleotide sequence: TGTGCCAGCAGCTTTCGAGACACTGAAGCTTTCTTT. It is translated as CASSFRDTEAFF. The full variable domain, completed using reference TRBV5-6 and TRBJ1-1, is DAGVTQSPTHLIKTRGQQVTLRCSPKSGHDTVSWYQQALGQGPQFIFQYYEEEERQRGNFPDRFSGHQFPNYSSELNVNALLLGDSALYLCASSFRDTEAFFGQGTRLTVV.

This clone was found many times. Other DNA sequences in this sample translate to the same CDR3. CDR3: CASSLGTVNYGYTF. Here the CDR3 DNA reads TGTGCCAGCAGCTTGGGGACAGTAAACTATGGCTACACCTTC. This sequence joins TRBV5-4 and TRBJ1-2; D is perhaps TRBD1 (6 bases). The germline V and J ends were trimmed by 0 bases and 2 bases, with 8 bases remaining between them. Per germline, CDR1 SGHNT and CDR2 YYREEE (reference sequence). The CDR3 loop spans 14 amino acids.